This T cell receptor beta chain came from a study of blood T cell repertoires in COVID-19. Study information: Both acute and convalescent COVID-19 samples were obtained from the United States, Italy and Spain. PBMCs, B-cell-depleted T cells, or T cells provided the cDNA or gDNA that made up the material.

In the authors' methods: It was from reference gene primer amplification that nucleated cell counts were estimated. Sequenced by immunoSEQ multiplex PCR; TCRdb stores in-frame clones only, minus some. The V and J calls and clone size come from that table; D and trimming were worked out from the DNA. The sample gives 300,000 to 350,000 clones, around 90% of which show up once; roughly 3.5% is in the top ten. The CDR3 runs 15 residues. Deletions cut 1 base from V and 2 bases from J, with 12 bases between. Per the germline V gene, CDR1 is SGHDT and CDR2 is YYEEEE. The chain uses TRBV5-6 and TRBJ1-1; possibly TRBD1 for D (5 bases). Sequencing input: peripheral blood. The clonotype comes from a woman younger than 30 who had recovered from COVID-19. This chain's CDR3 is CASSLFNGGNTEAFF. CDR3 in DNA: TGTGCCAGCAGCTTGTTCAACGGGGGAAACACTGAAGCTTTCTTT.